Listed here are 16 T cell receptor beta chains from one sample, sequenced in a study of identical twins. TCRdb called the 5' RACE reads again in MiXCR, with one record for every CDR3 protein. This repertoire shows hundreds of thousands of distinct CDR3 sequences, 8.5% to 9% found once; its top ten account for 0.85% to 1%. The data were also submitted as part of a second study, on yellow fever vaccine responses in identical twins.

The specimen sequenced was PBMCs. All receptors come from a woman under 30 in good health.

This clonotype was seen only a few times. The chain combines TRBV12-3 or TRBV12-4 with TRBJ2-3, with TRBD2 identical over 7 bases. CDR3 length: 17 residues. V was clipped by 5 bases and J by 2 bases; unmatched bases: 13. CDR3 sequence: CASSPAGGAGTTDTQYF. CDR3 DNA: TGTGCCAGCAGTCCGGCCGGGGGAGCGGGGACCACAGATACGCAGTATTTT.

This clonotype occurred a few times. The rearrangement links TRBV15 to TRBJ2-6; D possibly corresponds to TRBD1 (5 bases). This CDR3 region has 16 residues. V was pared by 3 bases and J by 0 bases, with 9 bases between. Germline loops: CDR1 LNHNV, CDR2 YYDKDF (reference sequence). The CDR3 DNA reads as TGTGCCACCAGCAGGGGCAGGGTCTCTGGGGCCAACGTCCTGACTTTC. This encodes CATSRGRVSGANVLTF.

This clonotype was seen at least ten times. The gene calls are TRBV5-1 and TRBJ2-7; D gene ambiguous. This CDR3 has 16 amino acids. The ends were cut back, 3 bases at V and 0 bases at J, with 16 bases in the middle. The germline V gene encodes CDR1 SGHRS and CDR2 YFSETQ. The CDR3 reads CASSWNPGVSSYEQYF. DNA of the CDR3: TGCGCCAGCAGCTGGAATCCGGGCGTCAGCTCCTACGAGCAGTACTTC. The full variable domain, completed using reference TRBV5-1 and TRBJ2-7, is KAGVTQTPRYLIKTRGQQVTLSCSPISGHRSVSWYQQTPGQGLQFLFEYFSETQRNKGNFPGRFSGRQFSNSRSEMNVSTLELGDSALYLCASSWNPGVSSYEQYFGPGTRLTVT.

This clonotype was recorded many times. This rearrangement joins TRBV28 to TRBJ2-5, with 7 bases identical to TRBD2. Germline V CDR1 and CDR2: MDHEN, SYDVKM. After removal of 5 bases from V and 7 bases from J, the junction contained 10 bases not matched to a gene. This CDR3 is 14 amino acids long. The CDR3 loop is CASSPSGDRGTQYF. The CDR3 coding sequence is TGTGCCAGCAGTCCCAGCGGGGATAGAGGGACCCAGTACTTC.

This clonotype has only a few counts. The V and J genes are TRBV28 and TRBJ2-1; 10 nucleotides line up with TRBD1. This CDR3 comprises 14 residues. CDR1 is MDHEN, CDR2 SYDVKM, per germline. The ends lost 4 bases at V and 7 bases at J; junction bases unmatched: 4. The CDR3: CASSSTGGWNEQFF. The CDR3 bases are TGTGCCAGCAGTTCGACAGGGGGCTGGAATGAGCAGTTCTTC.

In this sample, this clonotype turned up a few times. The CDR3 coding sequence is TGCGCCAGCAGCCAAATGTCTAGCGGGAGCGATAATGAGCAGTTCTTC. Translation gives CASSQMSSGSDNEQFF. This chain uses TRBV4-3 with TRBJ2-1, with 10 bases identical to TRBD2. This CDR3 is built from 16 residues. The V gene end was trimmed by 2 bases and the J gene end by 7 bases; junction bases not matched to a gene: 8. CDR1 is LGHNA, CDR2 YSLEER, per germline.

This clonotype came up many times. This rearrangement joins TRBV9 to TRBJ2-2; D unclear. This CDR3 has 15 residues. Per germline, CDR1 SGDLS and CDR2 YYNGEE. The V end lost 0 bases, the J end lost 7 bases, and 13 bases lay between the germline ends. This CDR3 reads CASSVGVESRGELFF. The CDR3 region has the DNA TGTGCCAGCAGCGTAGGAGTAGAGTCTCGCGGGGAGCTGTTTTTT.

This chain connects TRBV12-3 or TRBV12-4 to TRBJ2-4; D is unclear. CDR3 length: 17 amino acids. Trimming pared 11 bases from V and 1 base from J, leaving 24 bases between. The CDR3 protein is CALSLEPRVSAKNIQYF. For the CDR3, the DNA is TGTGCCCTCAGTTTAGAACCAAGGGTTTCGGCCAAAAACATTCAGTACTTC.

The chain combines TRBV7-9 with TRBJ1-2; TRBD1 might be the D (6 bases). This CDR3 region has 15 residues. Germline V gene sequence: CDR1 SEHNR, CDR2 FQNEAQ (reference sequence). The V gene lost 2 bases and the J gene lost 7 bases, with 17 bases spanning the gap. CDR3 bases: TGTGCCAGCAGCTTATCTCTTCCAACAGGGTCTGGCTACACCTTC. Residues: CASSLSLPTGSGYTF. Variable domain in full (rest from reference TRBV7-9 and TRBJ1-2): DTGVSQNPRHKITKRGQNVTFRCDPISEHNRLYWYRQTLGQGPEFLTYFQNEAQLEKSRLLSDRFSAERPKGSFSTLEIQRTEQGDSAMYLCASSLSLPTGSGYTFGSGTRLTVV.

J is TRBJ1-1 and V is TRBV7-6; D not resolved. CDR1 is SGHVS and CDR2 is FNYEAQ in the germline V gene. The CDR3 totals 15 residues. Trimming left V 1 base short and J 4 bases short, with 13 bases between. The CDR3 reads CASSLVTEAGTEAFF. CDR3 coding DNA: TGTGCCAGCAGCTTAGTGACCGAGGCGGGCACTGAAGCTTTCTTT.

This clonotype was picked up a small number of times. For the CDR3, the DNA is TGTGCCAGCAGTTACGAACGGGAGACCCAGTACTTC. It encodes CASSYERETQYF. V and J are TRBV6-5 and TRBJ2-5, with D uncertain. Trimming removed 2 bases at V and 5 bases at J, with 6 bases between. From germline, CDR1 is MNHEY and CDR2 SVGAGI. The CDR3 runs to 12 residues.

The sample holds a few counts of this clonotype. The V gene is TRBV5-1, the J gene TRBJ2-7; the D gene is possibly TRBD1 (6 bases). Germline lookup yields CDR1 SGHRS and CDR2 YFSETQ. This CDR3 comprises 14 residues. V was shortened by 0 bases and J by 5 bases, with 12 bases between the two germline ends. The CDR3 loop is CASSLEQGLDEQYF. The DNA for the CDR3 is TGCGCCAGCAGCTTGGAACAGGGCCTCGACGAGCAGTACTTC.

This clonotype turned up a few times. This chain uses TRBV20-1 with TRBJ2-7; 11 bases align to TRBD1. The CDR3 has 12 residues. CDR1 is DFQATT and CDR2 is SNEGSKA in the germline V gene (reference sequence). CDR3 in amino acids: CSSGTGGYEQYF. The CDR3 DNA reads TGCAGCTCCGGGACAGGGGGCTACGAGCAGTACTTC.

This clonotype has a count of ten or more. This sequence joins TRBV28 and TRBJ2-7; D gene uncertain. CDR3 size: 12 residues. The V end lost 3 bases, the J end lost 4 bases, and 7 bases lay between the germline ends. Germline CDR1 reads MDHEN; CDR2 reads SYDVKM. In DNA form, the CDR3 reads TGTGCCAGCAGTTTTGTCGGGTACGAGCAGTACTTC. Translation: CASSFVGYEQYF. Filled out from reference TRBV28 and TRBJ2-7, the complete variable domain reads DVKVTQSSRYLVKRTGEKVFLECVQDMDHENMFWYRQDPGLGLRLIYFSYDVKMKEKGDIPEGYSVSREKKERFSLILESASTNQTSMYLCASSFVGYEQYFGPGTRLTVT.

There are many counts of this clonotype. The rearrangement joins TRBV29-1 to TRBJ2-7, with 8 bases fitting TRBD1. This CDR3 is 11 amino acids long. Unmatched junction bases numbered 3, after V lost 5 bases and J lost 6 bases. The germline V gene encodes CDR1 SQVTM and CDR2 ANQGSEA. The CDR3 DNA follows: TGCAGCGTTACAGGGGGTGGCGAGCAGTACTTC. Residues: CSVTGGGEQYF.

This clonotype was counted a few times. The CDR3 here is CSALTPLNEKLFF. CDR3 DNA sequence: TGCAGCGCCCTGACACCTCTTAATGAAAAACTGTTTTTT. The chain carries TRBV29-1 and TRBJ1-4; no clear D. V was pared by 7 bases and J by 4 bases, with 13 bases between. Germline V lookup: CDR1 SQVTM, CDR2 ANQGSEA. The CDR3 runs to 13 residues.